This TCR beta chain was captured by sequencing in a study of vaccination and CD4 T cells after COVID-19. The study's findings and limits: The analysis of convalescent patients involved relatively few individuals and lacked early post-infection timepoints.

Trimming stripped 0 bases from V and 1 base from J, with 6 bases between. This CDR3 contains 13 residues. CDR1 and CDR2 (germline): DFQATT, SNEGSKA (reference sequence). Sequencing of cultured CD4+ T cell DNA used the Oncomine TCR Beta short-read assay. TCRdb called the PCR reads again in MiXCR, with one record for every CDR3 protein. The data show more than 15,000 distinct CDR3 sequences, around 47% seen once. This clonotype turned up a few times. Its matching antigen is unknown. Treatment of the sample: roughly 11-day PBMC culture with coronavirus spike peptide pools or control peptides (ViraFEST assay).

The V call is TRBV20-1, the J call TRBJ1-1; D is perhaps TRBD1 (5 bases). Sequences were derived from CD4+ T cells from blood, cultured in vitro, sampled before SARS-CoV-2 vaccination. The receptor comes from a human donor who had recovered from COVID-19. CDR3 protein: CSARDQGNTEAFF. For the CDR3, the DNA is TGCAGTGCTAGAGATCAGGGGAACACTGAAGCTTTCTTT.